This TCR beta chain appears in the sequencing data of a study of human T cells and chemical hapten exposure. This clonotype has more than one count but fewer than ten. The CDR3 sequence is 13 residues long. CDR1 is MNHNS, CDR2 SASEGT, per germline. The V gene lost 7 bases and the J gene lost 11 bases, with 20 bases spanning the gap. The library tagged individual cDNA molecules with unique molecular identifiers. Study processing details: Per sample, the median was approximately 100,000 TCRs, with values from around 25,000 to 690,000. TCRdb re-derived calls from the RACE reads in MiXCR, one entry per CDR3 protein. The V and J calls were determined by TCRdb, not by the authors. The top ten clones hold roughly 1.8% of a sample with over 100,000 distinct CDR3 sequences, about 8.2% of them seen once. Time point in this sample: healthy volunteer bleed at 2 weeks. Blood, whole and unfractionated, served as the source for total RNA extraction.

The sample consisted of whole blood. This sequence originates from a male donor in good health. Some clones in this sample may be carry-over from other donors' samples. V usage is TRBV6-1 and J usage is TRBJ1-1; no reliable D call. CDR3 protein: CASTPLYVDPAFF. The CDR3 nucleotides are TGTGCCAGCACCCCCCTTTATGTTGACCCGGCTTTCTTT.